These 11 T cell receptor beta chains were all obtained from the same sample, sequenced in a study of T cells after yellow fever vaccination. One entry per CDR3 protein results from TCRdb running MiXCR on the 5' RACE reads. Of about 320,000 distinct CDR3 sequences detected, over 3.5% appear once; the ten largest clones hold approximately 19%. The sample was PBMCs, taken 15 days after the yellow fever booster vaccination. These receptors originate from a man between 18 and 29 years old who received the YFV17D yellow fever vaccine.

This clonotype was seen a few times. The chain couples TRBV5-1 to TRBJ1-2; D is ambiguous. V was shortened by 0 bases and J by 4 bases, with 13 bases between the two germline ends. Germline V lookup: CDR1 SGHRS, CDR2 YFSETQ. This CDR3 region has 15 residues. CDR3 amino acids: CASSLGIQEGYGYTF. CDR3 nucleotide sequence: TGCGCCAGCAGCTTGGGAATTCAGGAGGGCTATGGCTACACCTTC.

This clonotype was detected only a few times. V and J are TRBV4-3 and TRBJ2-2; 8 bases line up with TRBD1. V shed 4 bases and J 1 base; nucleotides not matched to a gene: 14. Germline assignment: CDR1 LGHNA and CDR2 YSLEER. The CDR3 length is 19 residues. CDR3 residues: CASSLKFPPGGGNTGELFF. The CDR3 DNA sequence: TGCGCCAGCAGCCTTAAGTTTCCACCAGGGGGCGGGAACACCGGGGAGCTGTTTTTT.

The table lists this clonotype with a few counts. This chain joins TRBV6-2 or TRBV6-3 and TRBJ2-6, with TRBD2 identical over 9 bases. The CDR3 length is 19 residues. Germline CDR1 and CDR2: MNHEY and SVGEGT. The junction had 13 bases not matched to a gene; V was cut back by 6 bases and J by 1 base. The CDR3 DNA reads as TGTGCCAGCAGCCCAAGGCTAGCGGGGTTTACTTCTGGGGCCAACGTCCTGACTTTC. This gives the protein CASSPRLAGFTSGANVLTF.

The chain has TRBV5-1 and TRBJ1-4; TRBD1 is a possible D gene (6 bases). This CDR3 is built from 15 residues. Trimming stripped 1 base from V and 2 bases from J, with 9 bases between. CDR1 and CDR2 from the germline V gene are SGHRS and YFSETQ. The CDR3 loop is CASSLMGATNEKLFF. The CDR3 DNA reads TGCGCCAGCAGCTTGATGGGGGCCACTAATGAAAAACTGTTTTTT.

DNA of the CDR3: TGTGCCAGCAGCCAAGATCGGCTAGCGGGGGCTCGGGTAGATACGCAGTATTTT. It translates to CASSQDRLAGARVDTQYF. V and J are TRBV4-2 and TRBJ2-3; 10 bases align to TRBD2. Germline values: CDR1 LGHNA, CDR2 YNFKEQ. J lost 5 bases, V lost 0 bases, and 11 bases had no gene match. The CDR3 sequence is 18 residues long.

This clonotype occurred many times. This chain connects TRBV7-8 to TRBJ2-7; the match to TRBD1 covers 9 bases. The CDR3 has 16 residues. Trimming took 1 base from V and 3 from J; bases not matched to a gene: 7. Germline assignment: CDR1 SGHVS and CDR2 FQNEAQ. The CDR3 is CASSLGETTGGYEQYV. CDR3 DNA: TGTGCCAGCAGCTTAGGGGAGACGACAGGGGGCTACGAGCAGTACGTC.

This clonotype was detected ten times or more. The CDR3 sequence: CASSYGLAADEQFF. CDR3 DNA sequence: TGTGCCAGCAGTTACGGGCTAGCGGCGGATGAGCAGTTCTTC. This chain joins TRBV6-2 or TRBV6-3 and TRBJ2-1; 7 positions match TRBD2. Looked up from germline, CDR1 is MNHEY and CDR2 is SVGEGT. V shed 2 bases and J 8 bases; nucleotides not matched to a gene: 6. The CDR3 loop spans 14 amino acids.

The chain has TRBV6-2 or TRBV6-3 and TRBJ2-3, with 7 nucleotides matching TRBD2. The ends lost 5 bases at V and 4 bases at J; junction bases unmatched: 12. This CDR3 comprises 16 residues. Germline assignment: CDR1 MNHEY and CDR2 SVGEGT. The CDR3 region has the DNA TGTGCCAGCAGTCCCCAGCCAGTCCGGGGGGCAGATACGCAGTATTTT. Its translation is CASSPQPVRGADTQYF.

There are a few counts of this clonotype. The DNA of the CDR3 is TGTGCCAGCAGCTCGGGGGGGTACACAGATACGCAGTATTTT. It encodes CASSSGGYTDTQYF. The gene calls are TRBV7-2 and TRBJ2-3; 8 bases are shared with TRBD2. CDR3 size: 14 residues. Germline V CDR1 and CDR2: SGHTA, FQGNSA. V dropped 4 bases and J dropped 2; count of bases not matched to a gene: 2.

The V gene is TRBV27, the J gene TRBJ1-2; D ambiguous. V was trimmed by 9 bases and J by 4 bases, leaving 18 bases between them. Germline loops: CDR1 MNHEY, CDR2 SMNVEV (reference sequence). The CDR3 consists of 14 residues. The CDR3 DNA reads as TGTGCCAGTTCCAATAAGGGTTTCGGCTATGGCTACACCTTC. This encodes CASSNKGFGYGYTF.

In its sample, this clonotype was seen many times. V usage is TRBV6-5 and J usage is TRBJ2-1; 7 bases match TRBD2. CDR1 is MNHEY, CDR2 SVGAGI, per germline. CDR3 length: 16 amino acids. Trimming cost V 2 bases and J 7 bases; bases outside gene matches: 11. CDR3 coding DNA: TGTGCCAGCAGTTACGGGGACTACCGAGCCAGGAATGAGCAGTTCTTC. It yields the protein CASSYGDYRARNEQFF.